This record covers a single TCR beta chain. The antigen is unknown. Researchers ran the PCR with 60 Vbeta and 13 Jbeta primers. Some clones are missing from TCRdb's copy, which holds only in-frame ones; the method was immunoSEQ multiplex PCR. The data hold about 140,000 clones, with about 80% observed a single time. These data are taken from a study of cytomegalovirus exposure and HLA in healthy donors. Findings and limits, study-wide: Fewer N-insertions (relative to the roughly 720-donor mean) were reportedly seen in an Asian-associated ancestry cluster in a later analysis. Most CMV-associated TCR beta chains appeared HLA-restricted in a later analysis.

V trimming: 4 bases; J trimming: 2 bases; junction bases outside the gene matches: 9. Per the germline V gene, CDR1 is SGHRS and CDR2 is YFSETQ. The CDR3 covers 18 residues. The receptor's source is a woman in her thirties or forties in good health and CMV-seronegative. The sequenced material came from PBMCs. The rearrangement uses TRBV5-1 and TRBJ2-5; the match to TRBD2 covers 15 bases. The CDR3 coding sequence is TGCGCCAGCAGCCCGGGCGGACTAGCGGGAGGGGAACAAGAGACCCAGTACTTC. As protein: CASSPGGLAGGEQETQYF.